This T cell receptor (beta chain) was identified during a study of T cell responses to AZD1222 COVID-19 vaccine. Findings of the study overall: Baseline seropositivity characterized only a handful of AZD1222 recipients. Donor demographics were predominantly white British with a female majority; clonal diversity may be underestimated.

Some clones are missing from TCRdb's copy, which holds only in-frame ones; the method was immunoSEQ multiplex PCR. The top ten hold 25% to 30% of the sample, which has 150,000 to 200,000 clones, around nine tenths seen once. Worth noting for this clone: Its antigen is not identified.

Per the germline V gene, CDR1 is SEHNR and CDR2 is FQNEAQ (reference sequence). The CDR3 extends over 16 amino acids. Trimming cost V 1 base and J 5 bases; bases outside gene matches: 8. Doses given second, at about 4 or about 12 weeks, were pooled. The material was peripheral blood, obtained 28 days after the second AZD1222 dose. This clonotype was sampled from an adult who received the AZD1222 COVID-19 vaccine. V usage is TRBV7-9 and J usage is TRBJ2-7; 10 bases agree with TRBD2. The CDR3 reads CASSLVGLAPDDEQYF. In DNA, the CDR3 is TGTGCCAGCAGCTTAGTGGGACTAGCGCCAGACGACGAGCAGTACTTC.